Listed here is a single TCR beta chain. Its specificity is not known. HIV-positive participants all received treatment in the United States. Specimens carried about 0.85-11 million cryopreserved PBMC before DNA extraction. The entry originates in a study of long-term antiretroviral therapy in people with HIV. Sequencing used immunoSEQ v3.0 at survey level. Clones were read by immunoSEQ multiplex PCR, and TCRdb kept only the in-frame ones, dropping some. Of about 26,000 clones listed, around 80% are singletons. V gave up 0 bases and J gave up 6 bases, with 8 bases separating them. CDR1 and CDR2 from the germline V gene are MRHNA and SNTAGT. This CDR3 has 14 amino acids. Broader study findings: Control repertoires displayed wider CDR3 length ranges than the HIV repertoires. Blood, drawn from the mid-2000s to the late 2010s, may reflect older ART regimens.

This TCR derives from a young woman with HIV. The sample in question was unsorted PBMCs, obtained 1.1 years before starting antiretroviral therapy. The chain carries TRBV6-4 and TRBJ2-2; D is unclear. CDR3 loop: CASSDSMAPGELFF. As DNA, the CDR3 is TGTGCCAGCAGTGACTCGATGGCCCCCGGGGAGCTGTTTTTT.